Each of the 8 T cell receptor beta chains below was sequenced from the same sample in a study of patients and donors after allogeneic stem cell transplantation. MiXCR, applied by TCRdb to the RT-PCR reads, yields one record per CDR3 protein. The table includes about 200,000 distinct CDR3 sequences, roughly 38% detected once. Sequenced input: blood, either unsorted or a sorted T cell fraction (not recorded which). The receptors come from a human donor who was either an allogeneic HSCT recipient or a stem cell or donor lymphocyte infusion donor (not recorded which). It is not recorded whose cells these are; they may come from a transplant donor.

The chain carries TRBV4-1 and TRBJ1-6; D gene unclear. This CDR3 comprises 15 residues. Germline V gene lookup returns CDR1 MGHRA and CDR2 YSYEKL. The ends were cut back, 0 bases at V and 9 bases at J, with 12 bases in the middle. The CDR3 loop is CASSQDGEGFSPLHF. CDR3 DNA: TGCGCCAGCAGCCAAGATGGCGAAGGGTTTTCACCCCTCCACTTT.

This sequence joins TRBV28 and TRBJ2-7; 10 nucleotides line up with TRBD1. CDR1 and CDR2 from the germline V gene are MDHEN and SYDVKM. This CDR3 comprises 15 residues. Trimming took 3 bases from V and 0 from J; bases not matched to a gene: 2. As DNA, the CDR3 is TGTGCCAGCAGTTTTTGGACAGGGGGCTCCTACGAGCAGTACTTC. It translates to CASSFWTGGSYEQYF.

This chain uses TRBV27 with TRBJ2-5; D is possibly TRBD1 or TRBD2 (5 bases each). The CDR3 loop spans 15 amino acids. CDR1 and CDR2 from the germline V gene are MNHEY and SMNVEV (reference sequence). V was shortened by 3 bases and J by 5 bases, with 16 bases between the two germline ends. CDR3 DNA sequence: TGTGCCAGCAGTTTTGACGGGGCTTCCTTGGAGACCCAGTACTTC. Amino acids: CASSFDGASLETQYF.

The rearrangement joins TRBV20-1 to TRBJ1-6; the match to TRBD1 covers 8 bases. V dropped 1 base and J dropped 11; count of bases not matched to a gene: 7. The CDR3 spans 14 residues. The germline CDR1 and CDR2 sequences are DFQATT and SNEGSKA (reference sequence). The DNA of the CDR3 is TGCAGTGCTAGAGTAAACAGGGGGACTACACCCCTCCACTTT. This encodes CSARVNRGTTPLHF.

This clonotype was observed a few times. The J gene is TRBJ2-5, the V gene TRBV9; D uncertain. CDR1 and CDR2 (germline): SGDLS, YYNGEE. This CDR3 contains 14 residues. Deletions cut 2 bases from V and 2 bases from J, with 10 bases between. As DNA, the CDR3 is TGTGCCAGCAGCGTTGCGGCCGATCAAGAGACCCAGTACTTC. It translates to CASSVAADQETQYF.

The sample holds a few counts of this clonotype. The chain is built from TRBV27 and TRBJ1-4; D unresolved. Germline-derived CDR1 and CDR2 are MNHEY and SMNVEV (reference sequence). Trimming shortened V by 5 bases and J by 0 bases, and 10 bases separated the two germline ends. The CDR3 covers 15 residues. The CDR3 protein is CASSPFLPTNEKLFF. The CDR3 DNA is TGTGCCAGCAGTCCATTCCTTCCAACTAATGAAAAACTGTTTTTT.

V usage is TRBV5-1 and J usage is TRBJ2-7; TRBD2 might be the D (5 bases). V was shortened by 4 bases and J by 2 bases, with 16 bases between the two germline ends. Per germline, CDR1 SGHRS and CDR2 YFSETQ. The CDR3 sequence is 15 residues long. The CDR3 protein is CASSKLSGEAYEQYF. The CDR3 DNA follows: TGCGCCAGCAGCAAACTAAGCGGCGAGGCCTACGAGCAGTACTTC.

V usage is TRBV5-5 and J usage is TRBJ1-1; D uncertain. The V end lost 5 bases, the J end lost 1 base, and 12 bases lay between the germline ends. The CDR3 has 14 amino acids. The germline V gene encodes CDR1 SGHKS and CDR2 YYEKEE (reference sequence). DNA of the CDR3: TGTGCCAGCAGACCACAGCTAGCGAACACTGAAGCTTTCTTT. Encoded protein: CASRPQLANTEAFF.